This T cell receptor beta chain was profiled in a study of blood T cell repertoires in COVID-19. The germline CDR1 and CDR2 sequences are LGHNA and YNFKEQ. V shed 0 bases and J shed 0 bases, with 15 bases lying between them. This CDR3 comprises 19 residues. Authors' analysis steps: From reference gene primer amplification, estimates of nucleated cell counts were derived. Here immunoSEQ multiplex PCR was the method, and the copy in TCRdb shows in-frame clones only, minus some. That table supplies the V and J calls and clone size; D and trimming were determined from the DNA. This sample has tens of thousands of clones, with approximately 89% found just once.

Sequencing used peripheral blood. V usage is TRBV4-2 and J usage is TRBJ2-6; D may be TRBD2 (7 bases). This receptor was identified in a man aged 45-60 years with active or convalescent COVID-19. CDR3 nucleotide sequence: TGTGCCAGCAGCCAAGATCTGGCGGGGGCCATCTCTGGGGCCAACGTCCTGACTTTC. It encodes CASSQDLAGAISGANVLTF.